This is a list of T cell receptor beta chains from one sample in a study of regulatory T cells in long-lasting Graves disease. TCRdb itself ran the multiplex PCR reads through MiXCR, one entry per CDR3 protein. The data contain over 350,000 distinct CDR3 sequences, approximately 15% of them singletons. The data were also submitted as part of a second study, on T cells in Graves' hyperthyroidism and ophthalmopathy.

The sample consisted of peripheral blood mononuclear cells (PBMCs), taken at new diagnosis, from a patient treated with antithyroid drugs. The receptors come from a woman aged 40 to 50 with Graves disease. The CDR3 runs from the conserved cysteine through the conserved F or W. Each record gives: D gene, J gene, clone size, V gene, CDR3 DNA, CDR3 protein. D genes are given only for firm matches. Clone size is shown for a subset of rows, as once, few, many or a class of expanded clone.

.	TRBJ1-1	many	TRBV28	TGTGCCAGCAGTTCACCCTCGGGGGGCGCTTGGACTGAAGCTTTCTTT	CASSSPSGGAWTEAFF
.	TRBJ2-2	many	TRBV11-2	TGTGCCAGCAGCGACACCGGGGAGCTGTTTTTT	CASSDTGELFF
.	TRBJ1-5	.	TRBV6-1	TGTGCCAGCACCCCCGACAGGAGGAATCAGCCCCAGCATTTT	CASTPDRRNQPQHF
.	TRBJ1-2	few	TRBV5-4	TGTGCCCAAGGGGATGTGAGTGGCTACACCTTC	CAQGDVSGYTF
.	TRBJ1-4	.	TRBV2	TGTGCCAGCAGTAATACAGGGCCAACTAATGAAAAACTGTTTTTT	CASSNTGPTNEKLFF
.	TRBJ1-5	many	TRBV6-5	TGTGCCAGCAGTTACCGACTCGGGTCAGTTGTTCAGGGTAGACAGGCGAATCAGCCCCAGCATTTT	CASSYRLGSVVQGRQANQPQHF
TRBD2	TRBJ2-7	few	TRBV5-8	TGTGCCAGCAGGGATGAGCGGGACCTCTCCTACGAGCAGTACTTC	CASRDERDLSYEQYF
TRBD1	TRBJ1-4	many	TRBV7-9	TGTGCCAGCAGCCTATCGAGTTCCGGGACAGAAAATGAAAAACTGTTTTTT	CASSLSSSGTENEKLFF
.	TRBJ2-3	many	TRBV28	TGTGCCAGCAGTTTATACGTGGGGAGTAGCACAGATACGCAGTATTTT	CASSLYVGSSTDTQYF
TRBD1	TRBJ1-1	few	TRBV18	TGTGCCAGCCATGGACAGGCACTCCAGGAGAACACTGAAGCTTTCTTT	CASHGQALQENTEAFF
.	TRBJ2-7	many	TRBV9	TGTGCCAGCAGCGCCCTGGGACGAGAAGAGCAGTACTTC	CASSALGREEQYF
.	TRBJ2-3	many	TRBV28	TGTGCCAGCAGTCCACCTAGCGAGCTCACAGATACGCAGTATTTT	CASSPPSELTDTQYF
TRBD2	TRBJ2-2	many	TRBV5-1	TGCGCCAGCAGCAACCGGGACTACCGACCCCCCGGGGAGCTGTTTTTT	CASSNRDYRPPGELFF
TRBD2	TRBJ2-7	many	TRBV28	TGTGCCAGCAGCTTAGCGGGAGGGCCCTACGAGCAGTACTTC	CASSLAGGPYEQYF
TRBD1	TRBJ2-1	many	TRBV6-1	TGTGCCAGCAGCGTAGACAGGGGAACCTACAATGAGCAGTTCTTC	CASSVDRGTYNEQFF
.	TRBJ2-7	.	TRBV10-2	TGCGCCAGCGAGCAATCTCAGAGAGGCGAGCAGTACTTC	CASEQSQRGEQYF
.	TRBJ1-1	few	TRBV5-1	TGCGCCAGCCTCGCACCCGGGGACACTGAAGCTTTCTTT	CASLAPGDTEAFF
TRBD1	TRBJ2-7	few	TRBV28	TGTGCCAGCAGTTTAATTGACAGGGCCCTTTACGAGCAGTACTTC	CASSLIDRALYEQYF
.	TRBJ1-4	.	TRBV28	TGTGCCAGCAGGGACGACAGATGGGATGAAAAACTGTTTTTT	CASRDDRWDEKLFF
.	TRBJ1-1	few	TRBV27	TGTGCCAGCAGTTCCCAGTACACTGAAGCTTTCTTT	CASSSQYTEAFF
.	TRBJ2-7	many	TRBV20-1	TGCAGTGCTAGCCACAGTACCGTACCCTACGAGCAGTACTTC	CSASHSTVPYEQYF
.	TRBJ1-2	many	TRBV2	TGTGCCAGGAGAACAGATAACTATGGCTACACCTTC	CARRTDNYGYTF
.	TRBJ1-2	many	TRBV3-1	TGTGCCAGCAGCCACCCCGGGGGCTATGGCTACACCTTC	CASSHPGGYGYTF
TRBD1	TRBJ1-4	.	TRBV15	TGTGCCACCAGCAGGGGACAGGGGACTAATGAAAAACTGTTTTTT	CATSRGQGTNEKLFF
TRBD1	TRBJ2-7	many	TRBV27	TGTGCCAGCAGACTGGACAGGGGTAAGGACGAGCAGTACTTC	CASRLDRGKDEQYF
TRBD1	TRBJ1-1	.	TRBV6-1	TGTGCCAGCAGTGAACTGGGGACAGGGGAGCGGACTGAAGCTTTCTTT	CASSELGTGERTEAFF